Included here is one TCR beta chain sequence, with context. This sample stems from a study of blood T cell repertoires in COVID-19. Looking at the study overall: Material from acute and convalescent COVID-19 was sourced from the United States, Italy and Spain.

The CDR3 runs to 16 residues. The V end was cut by 0 bases, the J end by 5 bases, with 16 bases between. Per the germline V gene, CDR1 is KGHSH and CDR2 is LQKENI. Repertoires were generated with immunoSEQ multiplex PCR, while TCRdb's copy carries only in-frame clones and drops some. The sample holds about 240,000 clones, roughly nine tenths seen once. Material: peripheral blood. This chain uses TRBV18 with TRBJ1-1; TRBD1 is a possible D gene (5 bases). The receptor was derived from a man aged 60 to 69 with acute or convalescent COVID-19. For the CDR3, the DNA is TGTGCCAGCTCACCACCTTCTTTGCCGGGGGGGACTGAAGCTTTCTTT. Its translation: CASSPPSLPGGTEAFF.